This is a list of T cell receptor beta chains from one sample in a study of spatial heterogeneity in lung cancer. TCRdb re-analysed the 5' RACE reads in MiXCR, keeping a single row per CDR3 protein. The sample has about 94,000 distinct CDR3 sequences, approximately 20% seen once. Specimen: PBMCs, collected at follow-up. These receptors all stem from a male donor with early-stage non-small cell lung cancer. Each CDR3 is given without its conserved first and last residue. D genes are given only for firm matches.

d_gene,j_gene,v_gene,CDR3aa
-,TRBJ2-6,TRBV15,ATEEGVGSGANVLT
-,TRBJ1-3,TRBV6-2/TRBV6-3,ASTFGSGSGNTIY
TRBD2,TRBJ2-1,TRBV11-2,ASSRTSYNQQF
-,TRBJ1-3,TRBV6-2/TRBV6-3,ASTGTGNTIY
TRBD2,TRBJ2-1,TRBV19,ASSMASGNYNEQF
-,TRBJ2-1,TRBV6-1,ASRLGTYNEQF
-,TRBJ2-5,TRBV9,ASSVVGGGETQY
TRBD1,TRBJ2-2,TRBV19,ASQFGQGDTGELF
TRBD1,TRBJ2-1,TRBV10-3,AISPGGSMNEQF
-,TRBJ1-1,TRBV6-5,ASSLDRSSTEAF
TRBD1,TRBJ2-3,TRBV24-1,ATSSDGTASYGTQY
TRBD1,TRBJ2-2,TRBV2,ASRAGTGVLTGELF
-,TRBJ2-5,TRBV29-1,SVEEVLRDKETQY
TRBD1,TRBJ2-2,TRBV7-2,ASSLSSVGGRTGELF
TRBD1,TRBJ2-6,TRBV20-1,SVPQGASGANVLT
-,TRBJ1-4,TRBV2,ASTLQGRAEKLF
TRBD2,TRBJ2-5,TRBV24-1,ATSDPLAGKQETQY
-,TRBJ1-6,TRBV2,ASSERRNSNSPLH
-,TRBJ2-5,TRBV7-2,ASSTAGRFQETQY
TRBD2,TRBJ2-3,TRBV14,ASSLGGLAELTDTQY
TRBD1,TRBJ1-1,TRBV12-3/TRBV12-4,ASRSTTGVTEAF
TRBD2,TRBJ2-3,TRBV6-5,ASSRGLAGGTDTQY
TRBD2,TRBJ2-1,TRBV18,ASSPQVIGLGLAGRNEQF
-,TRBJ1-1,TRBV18,ASSPGQPQMNTEAF
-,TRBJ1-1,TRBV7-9,ASNPELNTEAF
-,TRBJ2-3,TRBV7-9,ASSFEHVSDTQY
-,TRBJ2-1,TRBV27,ASSLARDNEQF
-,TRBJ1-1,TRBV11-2,ASSLSGITEAF
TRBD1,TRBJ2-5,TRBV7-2,ASSLVIGGRSGTQY
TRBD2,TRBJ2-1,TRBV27,ASSLSGSGYNEQF
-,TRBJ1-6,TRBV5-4,ASSLSGSANSPLH
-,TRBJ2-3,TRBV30,AWSTGGDTQY
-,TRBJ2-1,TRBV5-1,ASSLGELAVSVEQF
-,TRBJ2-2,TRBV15,ATSEGWTGELF
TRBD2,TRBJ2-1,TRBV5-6,ASSSASGGIYYNEQF
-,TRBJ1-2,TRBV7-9,ASSPQSSANYGYT
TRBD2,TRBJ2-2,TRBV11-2,ASRLAGGRGTGELF
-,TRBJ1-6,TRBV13,ASSLGRRPASYSPLH
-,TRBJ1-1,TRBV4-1,ASSQVGRRAAEAF
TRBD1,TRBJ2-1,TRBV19,ASSKGTGSYNEQF
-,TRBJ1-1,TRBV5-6,ASTPSQSRSTEAF
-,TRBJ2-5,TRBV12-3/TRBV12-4,ASSLALFNRQETQY
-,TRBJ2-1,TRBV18,ASSPAHSYNEQF
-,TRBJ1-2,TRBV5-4,ASSLDWGPNYGYT
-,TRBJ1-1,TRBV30,AWIRQVEAF
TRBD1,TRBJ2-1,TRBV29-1,SPRRTGTYNEQF
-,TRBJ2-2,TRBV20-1,SARVGANTGELF
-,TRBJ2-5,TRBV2,ASSDRSGRETQY
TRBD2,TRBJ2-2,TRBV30,ACSWGRANTGELF
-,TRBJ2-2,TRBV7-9,ASSHGQGELF
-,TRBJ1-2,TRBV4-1,ASSQARADYGYT
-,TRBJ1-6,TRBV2,ASRSGTLGNSPLH
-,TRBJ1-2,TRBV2,ASRNRHQPNYGYT